This TCR beta chain was captured in a study of blood T cell repertoires in COVID-19. Study-level background: T cells, B-cell-depleted T cells, or PBMCs provided the cDNA or gDNA that served as material.

In the study's own analysis: Estimation of nucleated cell counts was performed using reference gene primer amplification. Assay: immunoSEQ multiplex PCR; the TCRdb copy retains only in-frame clones and omits some. V, J and clone size are those of that table, while D and trimming were read from the DNA. The sample carries about 160,000 clones, 92% recorded once. Seattle participants joined during active infection and were tracked over time. The CDR3 is made up of 15 amino acids. Trimming took 6 bases from V and 7 from J; bases not matched to a gene: 10. CDR1 is SGHAT, CDR2 FQNNGV, per germline. The sample consisted of peripheral blood. The chain joins TRBV11-2 to TRBJ2-1; 9 nucleotides match TRBD2. This clonotype was sampled from a man aged 25 to 45 with COVID-19, enrolled during active disease. The CDR3 coding sequence is TGTGCCAGCAGTCCGCAGCTAGCGGGAAGGAATGAGCAGTTCTTC. It codes for CASSPQLAGRNEQFF.